This T cell receptor (beta chain) was sequenced during a study of T cell responses to AZD1222 COVID-19 vaccine. Data came from immunoSEQ multiplex PCR; TCRdb stores just in-frame clones and leaves some out. The sample carries approximately 60,000 clones, 86% recorded once. With 0 bases clipped from V and 1 base from J, the junction kept 9 bases outside the gene matches. The germline V gene encodes CDR1 MGHRA and CDR2 YSYEKL. CDR3 length: 19 amino acids. The sequence was obtained from an adult in good health. This rearrangement joins TRBV4-1 to TRBJ2-1; 10 bases agree with TRBD2. The sample here was peripheral blood, taken on day 0 of AZD1222 vaccination. The CDR3 sequence is CASSQDRGTSAISYNEQFF. The CDR3 coding sequence is TGCGCCAGCAGCCAAGATCGGGGGACTAGCGCGATATCCTACAATGAGCAGTTCTTC.